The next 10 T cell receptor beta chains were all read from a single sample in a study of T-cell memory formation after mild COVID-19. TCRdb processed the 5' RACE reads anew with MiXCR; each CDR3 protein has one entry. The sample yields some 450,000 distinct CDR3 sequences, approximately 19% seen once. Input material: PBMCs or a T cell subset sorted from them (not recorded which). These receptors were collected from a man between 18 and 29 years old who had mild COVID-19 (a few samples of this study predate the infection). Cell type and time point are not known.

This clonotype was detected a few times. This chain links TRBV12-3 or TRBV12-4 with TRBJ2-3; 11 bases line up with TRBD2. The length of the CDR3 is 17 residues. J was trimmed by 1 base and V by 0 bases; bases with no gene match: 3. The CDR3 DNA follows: TGTGCCAGCAGTTTAGCGGGGGGACTAGCGGGCACAGATACGCAGTATTTT. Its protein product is CASSLAGGLAGTDTQYF.

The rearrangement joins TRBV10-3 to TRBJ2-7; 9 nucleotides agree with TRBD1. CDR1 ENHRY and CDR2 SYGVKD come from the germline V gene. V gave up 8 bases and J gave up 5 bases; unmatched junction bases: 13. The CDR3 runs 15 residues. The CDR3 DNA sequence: TGTGCCATCTGGACGCCGGGACAGGGTGGCGACGAGCAGTACTTC. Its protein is CAIWTPGQGGDEQYF.

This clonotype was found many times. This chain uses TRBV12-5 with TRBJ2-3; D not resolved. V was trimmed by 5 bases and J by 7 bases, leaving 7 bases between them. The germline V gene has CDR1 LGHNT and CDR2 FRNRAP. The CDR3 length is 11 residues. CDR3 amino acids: CASGGVNTQYF. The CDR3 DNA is TGTGCTAGTGGTGGGGTAAATACGCAGTATTTT.

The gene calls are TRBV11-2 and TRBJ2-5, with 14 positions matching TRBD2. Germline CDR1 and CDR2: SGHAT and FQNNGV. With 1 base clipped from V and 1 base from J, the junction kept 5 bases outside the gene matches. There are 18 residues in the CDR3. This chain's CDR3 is CASSLGTSGGPVQETQYF. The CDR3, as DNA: TGTGCCAGCAGCTTAGGGACTAGCGGGGGGCCGGTCCAAGAGACCCAGTACTTC.

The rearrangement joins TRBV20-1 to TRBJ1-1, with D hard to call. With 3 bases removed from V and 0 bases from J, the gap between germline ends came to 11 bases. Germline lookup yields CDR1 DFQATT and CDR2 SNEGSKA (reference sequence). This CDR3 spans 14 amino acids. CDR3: CSASKGDMNTEAFF. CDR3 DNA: TGCAGTGCTAGTAAGGGCGATATGAACACTGAAGCTTTCTTT.

The CDR3 bases are TGTGCCGCGGGGTGGGACAGAGATCAGCCCCAGCATTTT. This codes for CAAGWDRDQPQHF. This chain connects TRBV27 to TRBJ1-5; 7 bases agree with TRBD1. Germline V gene sequence: CDR1 MNHEY, CDR2 SMNVEV (reference sequence). CDR3 length equals 13 residues. Trimming at V came to 11 bases and at J to 5 bases, leaving 9 bases not matched to a gene.

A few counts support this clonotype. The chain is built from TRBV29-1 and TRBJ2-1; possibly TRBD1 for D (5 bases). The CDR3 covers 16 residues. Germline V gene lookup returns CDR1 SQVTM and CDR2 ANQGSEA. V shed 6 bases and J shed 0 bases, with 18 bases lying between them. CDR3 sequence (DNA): TGCAGCGTCCCAACCGCACAGGTGAGCTCCTACAATGAGCAGTTCTTC. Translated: CSVPTAQVSSYNEQFF.

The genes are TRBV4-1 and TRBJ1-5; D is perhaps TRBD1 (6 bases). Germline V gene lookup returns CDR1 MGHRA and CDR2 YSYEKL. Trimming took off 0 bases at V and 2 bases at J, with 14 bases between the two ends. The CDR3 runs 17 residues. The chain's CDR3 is CASSQDPPGQGNQPQHF. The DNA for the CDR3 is TGCGCCAGCAGCCAAGACCCTCCGGGACAAGGCAATCAGCCCCAGCATTTT.

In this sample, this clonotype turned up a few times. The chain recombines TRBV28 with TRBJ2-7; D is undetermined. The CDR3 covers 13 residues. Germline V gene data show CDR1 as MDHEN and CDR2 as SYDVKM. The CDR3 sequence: CASSFGPSTERYV. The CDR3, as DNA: TGTGCCAGCAGTTTCGGCCCAAGCACCGAGCGGTACGTC.

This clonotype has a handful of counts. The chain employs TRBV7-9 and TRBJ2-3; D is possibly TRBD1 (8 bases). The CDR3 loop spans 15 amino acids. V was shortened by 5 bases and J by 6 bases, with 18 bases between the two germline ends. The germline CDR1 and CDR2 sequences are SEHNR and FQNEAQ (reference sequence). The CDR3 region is CASSPTGGGDDTQYF. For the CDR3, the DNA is TGTGCCAGCAGCCCTACAGGGGGGGGAGATGATACGCAGTATTTT.